This T cell receptor (beta chain) appears in the sequencing data of a study of beta chain features in type 1 diabetes. Overall study findings and caveats: Shorter TCRB CDR3s, moderately but significantly so, were found in Type 1 diabetes patients in all four CD4+ subsets.

As every portion of the isolated RNA was reverse transcribed, the sequencing read expressed TCRB transcripts. The data were produced by immunoSEQ multiplex PCR, yet TCRdb's version contains in-frame clones alone and is incomplete. This sample has fewer than 350,000 clones; about 15% occur once, and the top ten carry approximately 0.015%. A note on this clone: Its antigen is as yet unknown.

The V segment lost 1 base and the J segment 12 bases; nucleotides outside the gene matches: 11. The germline CDR1 and CDR2 sequences are KGHSH and LQKENI. The CDR3 runs 15 residues. Sequencing input: naive CD4+ T cells from blood. This TCR was recovered from a man younger than 30 with type 1 diabetes. V gene TRBV18 combines with J gene TRBJ1-4; 7 positions agree with TRBD1. DNA of the CDR3: TGTGCCAGCTCACCACTCGGACAGGTGGGAAAGGAACTGTTTTTT. Its translation: CASSPLGQVGKELFF.